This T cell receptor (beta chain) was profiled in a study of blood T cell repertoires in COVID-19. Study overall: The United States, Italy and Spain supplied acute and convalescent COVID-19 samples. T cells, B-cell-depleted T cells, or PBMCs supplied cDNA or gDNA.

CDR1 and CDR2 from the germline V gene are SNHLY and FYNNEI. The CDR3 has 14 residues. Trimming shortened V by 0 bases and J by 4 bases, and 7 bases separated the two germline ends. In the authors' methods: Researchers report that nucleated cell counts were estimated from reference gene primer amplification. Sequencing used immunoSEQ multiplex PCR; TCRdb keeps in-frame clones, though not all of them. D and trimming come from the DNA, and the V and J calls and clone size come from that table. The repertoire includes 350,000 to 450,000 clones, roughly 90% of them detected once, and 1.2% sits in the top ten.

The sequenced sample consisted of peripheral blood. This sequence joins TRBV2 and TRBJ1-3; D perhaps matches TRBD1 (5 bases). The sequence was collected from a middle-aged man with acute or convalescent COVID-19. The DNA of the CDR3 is TGTGCCAGCAGTGAAGCGCACAGGGGAAACACCATATATTTT. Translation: CASSEAHRGNTIYF.